Below, 25 T cell receptor beta chains from the same sample are listed, as sequenced in a study of OX40 agonist ivuxolimab in advanced cancers. The data were produced by immunoSEQ multiplex PCR, yet TCRdb's version contains in-frame clones alone and is incomplete. The sample includes 95,000 to 100,000 clones, about 90% of them seen just once. Material: CD4+ or CD8+ T cells sorted from blood, obtained in a trial of the OX40 agonist ivuxolimab. These receptors all come from an adult with an advanced solid tumor such as melanoma, head and neck, liver or kidney cancer.

J is TRBJ2-5 and V is TRBV28; D possibly corresponds to TRBD1 (5 bases). The V gene's germline CDR1 is MDHEN and CDR2 SYDVKM. This CDR3 is built from 14 residues. Trimming pared 6 bases from V and 1 base from J, leaving 12 bases between. The CDR3 DNA sequence: TGTGCCAGCAGACCGATACAGGTCCAAGAGACCCAGTACTTC. It specifies CASRPIQVQETQYF.

The J gene is TRBJ2-5, the V gene TRBV6-6, with 9 bases lining up with TRBD1. Trimming at V came to 6 bases and at J to 4 bases, leaving 9 bases not matched to a gene. The CDR3 spans 15 residues. The germline V gene has CDR1 MNHNY and CDR2 SVGAGI (reference sequence). In nucleotides, the CDR3 is TGTGCCAGCAGCGAGACAGGGGGATCTAGAGAGACCCAGTACTTC. Protein sequence: CASSETGGSRETQYF.

In nucleotides, the CDR3 is TGTGCCAGCTTCAGGACTAGCGGGTCCGTTGTGCAAGAGACCCAGTACTTC. Translation: CASFRTSGSVVQETQYF. The chain joins TRBV7-8 to TRBJ2-5; TRBD2 aligns across 11 bases. This CDR3 has 17 residues. CDR1 and CDR2 (germline): SGHVS, FQNEAQ. With V trimmed by 8 bases and J by 2 bases, 13 bases remained unmatched. Full variable domain (missing parts from reference TRBV7-8 and TRBJ2-5): GAGVSQSPRYKVAKRGQDVALRCDPISGHVSLFWYQQALGQGPEFLTYFQNEAQLDKSGLPSDRFFAERPEGSVSTLKIQRTQQEDSAVYLCASFRTSGSVVQETQYFGPGTRLLVL.

The sample holds a few counts of this clone. This chain uses TRBV9 with TRBJ2-7; no firm D call. The germline V gene has CDR1 SGDLS and CDR2 YYNGEE. The CDR3 totals 15 residues. The V end lost 4 bases, the J end lost 3 bases, and 17 bases lay between the germline ends. CDR3 residues: CASSYNQDPVYEQYF. The CDR3 DNA sequence: TGTGCCAGCAGCTATAACCAAGACCCCGTCTACGAGCAGTACTTC.

The V and J genes are TRBV10-3 and TRBJ1-2; D perhaps matches TRBD1 (5 bases). There are 13 residues in the CDR3. V lost 5 bases, J lost 8 bases, and 15 bases lay in between. CDR1 and CDR2 from the germline V gene are ENHRY and SYGVKD. CDR3 nucleotide sequence: TGTGCCATCAGTTGGGACGGCGGCAGGGGCTACACCTTC. Translating it yields CAISWDGGRGYTF.

Here the CDR3 reads CASSPTGGSNYGYTF. CDR3 nucleotide sequence: TGTGCCAGCAGCCCCACGGGGGGATCAAACTATGGCTACACCTTC. The chain combines TRBV6-5 with TRBJ1-2, with a tentative D call TRBD1 (5 bases). Germline lookup yields CDR1 MNHEY and CDR2 SVGAGI. V was pared by 6 bases and J by 2 bases, with 16 bases between. The CDR3 length is 15 residues.

The rearrangement links TRBV20-1 to TRBJ1-4; a weak D match, TRBD1 (5 bases). The CDR3 contains 11 residues. Germline V gene data show CDR1 as DFQATT and CDR2 as SNEGSKA (reference sequence). V was shortened by 3 bases and J by 7 bases, with 6 bases between the two germline ends. The CDR3 DNA reads TGCAGTGCTAGGGGGGTTGAAAAACTGTTTTTT. Translation: CSARGVEKLFF.

The sample holds one count of this clone. This chain connects TRBV9 to TRBJ2-1, with 7 bases aligning to TRBD2. Germline CDR1 is SGDLS and CDR2 is YYNGEE. The junction had 13 bases not matched to a gene; V was cut back by 0 bases and J by 4 bases. The CDR3 contains 18 residues. The CDR3 is CASSVAPGGGSGYNEQFF. The CDR3 nucleotides are TGTGCCAGCAGCGTAGCCCCCGGAGGCGGGAGCGGGTACAATGAGCAGTTCTTC.

Remarks on this clone: Additional DNA sequences in this sample encode the identical CDR3. V gene TRBV30 combines with J gene TRBJ2-3; D unresolved. Germline V gives CDR1 GTSNPN, CDR2 SVGIG (reference sequence). The CDR3 runs 12 residues. V was trimmed by 5 bases and J by 1 base, leaving 7 bases between them. The CDR3 coding sequence is TGTGCCTGGGGTCGGGGCACAGATACGCAGTATTTT. Translated, it gives CAWGRGTDTQYF.

CDR3 amino acids: CASSFNGAQSGEQFF. For the CDR3, the DNA is TGTGCCAGCAGCTTTAACGGGGCCCAATCCGGTGAGCAGTTCTTC. The V and J genes are TRBV11-2 and TRBJ2-1; D is perhaps TRBD1 or TRBD2 (5 bases each). The CDR3 is made up of 15 amino acids. Trimming removed 3 bases at V and 9 bases at J, with 18 bases between. CDR1 and CDR2 from the germline V gene are SGHAT and FQNNGV.

This rearrangement joins TRBV7-2 to TRBJ2-7, with 11 bases matching TRBD2. V trimming: 4 bases; J trimming: 7 bases; junction bases outside the gene matches: 6. CDR1 and CDR2 from the germline V gene are SGHTA and FQGNSA. The CDR3 is made up of 14 amino acids. DNA of the CDR3: TGTGCCAGCAGCTCACTAGCGGGAGAGAGGGAGCAGTACTTC. It is translated as CASSSLAGEREQYF.

This sequence joins TRBV18 and TRBJ2-5; D is unclear. The CDR3 extends over 14 amino acids. The V gene lost 1 base and the J gene lost 1 base, with 7 bases spanning the gap. Germline loops: CDR1 KGHSH, CDR2 LQKENI. The CDR3: CASSPRSSQETQYF. The DNA for the CDR3 is TGTGCCAGCTCACCACGTAGCTCCCAAGAGACCCAGTACTTC.

In its sample, this clone was seen a few times. V is TRBV5-4 and J is TRBJ2-7; weak D call: TRBD2 (5 bases). CDR3 size: 15 residues. The V end lost 2 bases, the J end lost 7 bases, and 19 bases lay between the germline ends. Germline V gene lookup returns CDR1 SGHNT and CDR2 YYREEE (reference sequence). CDR3 sequence: CASSLLGVTTGEQYF. The CDR3 DNA reads as TGTGCCAGCAGCTTATTGGGCGTTACGACGGGAGAGCAGTACTTC.

The chain joins TRBV6-4 to TRBJ2-1; 14 positions match TRBD2. CDR1 and CDR2 (germline): MRHNA, SNTAGT. This CDR3 has 18 amino acids. Losses at the gene ends were 11 bases for V and 2 bases for J; bases not matched to a gene: 14. CDR3 DNA sequence: TGTGCCGGGGGATCCGGGACTAGCGGGAGAACCCCCTACAATGAGCAGTTCTTC. Translated, it gives CAGGSGTSGRTPYNEQFF.

On this clone itself: In the same sample, other DNA sequences code for this CDR3. The chain joins TRBV7-2 to TRBJ2-5; the D gene is possibly TRBD2 (6 bases). The germline V gene has CDR1 SGHTA and CDR2 FQGNSA. The CDR3 extends over 14 amino acids. V lost 1 base and J lost 5, with 11 bases in between. This CDR3 is CASSLVVGGETQYF. The DNA for the CDR3 is TGTGCCAGCAGCTTAGTGGTCGGAGGGGAGACCCAGTACTTC.

V gene TRBV6-6 combines with J gene TRBJ1-2, with D unclear. V was trimmed by 0 bases and J by 3 bases, leaving 8 bases between them. In germline, CDR1 is MNHNY, CDR2 SVGAGI (reference sequence). This CDR3 region has 14 residues. CDR3 in amino acids: CASSYSGEDYGYTF. Here the CDR3 DNA reads TGTGCCAGCAGTTACTCTGGGGAGGACTATGGCTACACCTTC.

The CDR3, as DNA: TGTGCCAGTAGTACCACCGGGACAGGTAGTTCGGAGCAGTACTTC. It yields the protein CASSTTGTGSSEQYF. This chain joins TRBV19 and TRBJ2-7, with 8 bases fitting TRBD1. The germline CDR1 and CDR2 sequences are LNHDA and SQIVND (reference sequence). The CDR3 runs 15 residues. V shed 4 bases and J 7 bases; nucleotides not matched to a gene: 12.

This chain joins TRBV19 and TRBJ2-1; D unresolved. The germline gives CDR1 LNHDA, CDR2 SQIVND (reference sequence). The CDR3 runs to 14 residues. V lost 3 bases to trimming and J lost 7 bases, with 13 bases between them. The CDR3 sequence is CASSISLLGNEQFF. The CDR3 DNA is TGTGCCAGTAGTATCAGTCTCCTGGGGAATGAGCAGTTCTTC.

This CDR3 reads CACTRTSSTDTQYF. The CDR3 nucleotides read TGTGCCTGCACTCGGACTAGCAGCACAGATACGCAGTATTTT. The chain couples TRBV30 to TRBJ2-3; 8 bases line up with TRBD2. V gave up 6 bases and J gave up 0 bases; unmatched junction bases: 5. This CDR3 contains 14 residues. Germline V lookup: CDR1 GTSNPN, CDR2 SVGIG (reference sequence).

This clone has just one count. The CDR3 is CACLAEGQAISGNTIYF. CDR3 nucleotide sequence: TGTGCCTGCCTTGCCGAGGGACAGGCGATCTCTGGAAACACCATATATTTT. The chain joins TRBV30 to TRBJ1-3, with 8 nucleotides matching TRBD1. Trimming cost V 6 bases and J 0 bases; bases outside gene matches: 13. Per the germline V gene, CDR1 is GTSNPN and CDR2 is SVGIG (reference sequence). The CDR3 length is 17 residues. The full variable domain, completed using reference TRBV30 and TRBJ1-3, is SQTIHQWPATLVQPVGSPLSLECTVEGTSNPNLYWYRQAAGRGLQLLFYSVGIGQISSEVPQNLSASRPQDRQFILSSKKLLLSDSGFYLCACLAEGQAISGNTIYFGEGSWLTVV.

The gene calls are TRBV30 and TRBJ1-5; no clear D. Germline V gene sequence: CDR1 GTSNPN, CDR2 SVGIG (reference sequence). This CDR3 comprises 11 residues. Trimming stripped 3 bases from V and 6 bases from J, with 6 bases between. CDR3 nucleotides: TGTGCCTGGAGATTGGGTCAGCCCCAGCATTTT. Its translation is CAWRLGQPQHF. The complete variable domain, with remaining parts taken from reference TRBV30 and TRBJ1-5, reads SQTIHQWPATLVQPVGSPLSLECTVEGTSNPNLYWYRQAAGRGLQLLFYSVGIGQISSEVPQNLSASRPQDRQFILSSKKLLLSDSGFYLCAWRLGQPQHFGDGTRLSIL.

The chain joins TRBV7-9 to TRBJ2-3, with TRBD1 matching over 10 bases. Germline CDR1 reads SEHNR; CDR2 reads FQNEAQ (reference sequence). The CDR3 length is 14 residues. The trim removed 5 bases at V and 2 bases at J, leaving 1 base unmatched. The CDR3 DNA reads TGTGCCAGCAGCCGACAGGGGGCCACAGATACGCAGTATTTT. Its protein is CASSRQGATDTQYF.

The rearrangement joins TRBV5-1 to TRBJ2-1; D ambiguous. This CDR3 is built from 12 residues. The germline CDR1 and CDR2 sequences are SGHRS and YFSETQ. Trimming left V 0 bases short and J 7 bases short, with 5 bases between. DNA for the CDR3: TGCGCCAGCAGCTTGGACCGTAATGAGCAGTTCTTC. Amino acid sequence: CASSLDRNEQFF.

V and J are TRBV28 and TRBJ1-2, with 8 positions matching TRBD1. V shed 6 bases and J 3 bases; nucleotides not matched to a gene: 6. This CDR3 contains 14 residues. CDR1 and CDR2 (germline): MDHEN, SYDVKM. CDR3 sequence: CASSDRGEYYGYTF. CDR3 nucleotides: TGTGCCAGCAGCGACAGGGGCGAATACTATGGCTACACCTTC.

The rearrangement uses TRBV6-5 and TRBJ1-1, with D perhaps TRBD1 (5 bases). The CDR3 runs to 13 residues. The V end lost 5 bases, the J end lost 7 bases, and 14 bases lay between the germline ends. CDR1 MNHEY and CDR2 SVGAGI come from the germline V gene. As DNA, the CDR3 is TGTGCCAGCAGTACACGGGGCGGGAGTGAAGCTTTCTTT. Its protein is CASSTRGGSEAFF.